Below are 10 T cell receptor beta chains sequenced from a single sample in a study of T-cell reconstitution after alpha-beta-depleted transplantation in children. Library preparation (for TCRbeta) was performed with unique molecular identifiers. In TCRdb, the PCR reads were re-called with MiXCR into one record per CDR3 protein. The sample has about 580,000 distinct CDR3 sequences, over 25% seen once. The input for sequencing was PBMCs, taken before TCRalphabeta/CD19-depleted stem cell transplant. Source of these receptors: a boy under two years old with Wiskott-Aldrich syndrome, due to receive a stem cell transplant.

Note on this clonotype: A much larger clonotype is one base distant, so this may be a read error. This chain uses TRBV12-3 or TRBV12-4 with TRBJ2-3; D is perhaps TRBD2 (6 bases). The CDR3 extends over 15 amino acids. The V end lost 5 bases, the J end lost 5 bases, and 17 bases lay between the germline ends. CDR3 sequence reads: CASSRTGGIGDTQYF. DNA of the CDR3: TGTGCCAGCAGTCGGACTGGCGGGATAGGAGATACGCAGTATTTT.

The gene calls are TRBV29-1 and TRBJ2-7; TRBD1 matches at 7 bases. CDR3 size: 12 residues. Germline values: CDR1 SQVTM, CDR2 ANQGSEA. V was clipped by 5 bases and J by 2 bases; unmatched bases: 3. The CDR3 here is CSVRQGAYEQYF. The CDR3 nucleotides read TGCAGCGTTCGGCAGGGGGCCTACGAGCAGTACTTC.

The rearrangement joins TRBV15 to TRBJ1-5; weak D call: TRBD1 (5 bases). Trimming pared 1 base from V and 6 bases from J, leaving 10 bases between. The CDR3 is 14 amino acids. CDR1 LNHNV and CDR2 YYDKDF come from the germline V gene (reference sequence). CDR3 in DNA: TGTGCCACCAGCAGAGGTGAAGGGGTTCAGCCCCAGCATTTT. Translation gives CATSRGEGVQPQHF.

This chain uses TRBV5-1 with TRBJ2-3; TRBD1 might be the D (5 bases). Germline V lookup: CDR1 SGHRS, CDR2 YFSETQ. With 5 bases removed from V and 3 bases from J, the gap between germline ends came to 22 bases. The CDR3 extends over 17 amino acids. The CDR3 DNA is TGCGCCAGCAGACATGGCCTCTTGACAGCGAAGACAGATACGCAGTATTTT. This sequence encodes CASRHGLLTAKTDTQYF.

The rearrangement uses TRBV28 and TRBJ2-7; no clear D. Trimming took 6 bases from V and 7 from J, leaving 10 bases between them. The CDR3 is made up of 11 amino acids. Looked up from germline, CDR1 is MDHEN and CDR2 is SYDVKM. The CDR3 nucleotides are TGTGCCAGCAGCCTCTGGGGAGAGCAGTACTTC. Translating it yields CASSLWGEQYF.

The chain employs TRBV4-1 and TRBJ1-3; D is uncertain. CDR1 and CDR2 (germline): MGHRA, YSYEKL. The germline V and J ends were trimmed by 1 base and 2 bases, with 6 bases remaining between them. The CDR3 has 14 residues. The CDR3 region is CASSQVGAGNTIYF. Here the CDR3 DNA reads TGCGCCAGCAGCCAAGTCGGCGCTGGAAACACCATATATTTT.

This sequence joins TRBV12-3 or TRBV12-4 and TRBJ2-1, with TRBD2 identical over 13 bases. V lost 5 bases to trimming and J lost 5 bases; unmatched junction nucleotides: 3. This CDR3 region has 15 residues. The DNA for the CDR3 is TGTGCCAGCAGTCAGGGGACTAGCGGGGACAATGAGCAGTTCTTC. Its translation is CASSQGTSGDNEQFF.

This clonotype has just a few counts. The chain links TRBV5-1 to TRBJ1-2; 8 bases fit TRBD1. The CDR3 contains 15 residues. CDR1 is SGHRS and CDR2 is YFSETQ in the germline V gene. The V and J ends lost 4 bases and 5 bases, in that order; junction bases with no gene match: 10. The DNA of the CDR3 is TGCGCCAGCAGCCCTAGACAGGGGACCGTTTATGGCTACACCTTC. Encoded protein: CASSPRQGTVYGYTF.

The rearrangement uses TRBV19 and TRBJ1-2; no firm D call. Germline V gene sequence: CDR1 LNHDA, CDR2 SQIVND (reference sequence). The CDR3 sequence is 11 residues long. Trimming removed 10 bases from V and 6 bases from J, with 12 bases in between. Here the CDR3 DNA reads TGTGCCACCAGTCGGGGAGATGGCTACACCTTC. This sequence encodes CATSRGDGYTF.

V usage is TRBV11-2 and J usage is TRBJ2-7; D gene unclear. The V gene lost 8 bases and the J gene lost 6 bases, with 23 bases spanning the gap. Germline V gene lookup returns CDR1 SGHAT and CDR2 FQNNGV. The CDR3 loop spans 15 amino acids. The CDR3 spells CASALYASTVSEQYF. CDR3 nucleotide sequence: TGTGCCAGCGCTCTATATGCGAGTACGGTTTCCGAGCAGTACTTC.